The 27 T cell receptor beta chains in this list originate from one sample, sequenced in a study of radiation and T cells in renal cell carcinoma (dated by TCRdb to 2019 to 2021). The library was built by means of the immunoSEQ multiplex PCR assay. Sourced from immuneACCESS, this table was stored by TCRdb with only in-frame sequences that have V and J called. A share of the clones is absent; for the studies checked, an unresolved V gene accounts for under half, and the remainder has no known explanation. This sample is represented by about 150,000 clones; 88% of them were singletons. The biggest ten clones account for roughly 4% of the sample. The intended sense of this specimen's time point label: baseline pretreatment blood. In the paper's terms, the treatment or condition label means: 15 Gy SBRT to primary tumor, nephrectomy 4 weeks later. The input for sequencing was blood, taken from a patient whose treatment included radiotherapy and nephrectomy. The receptors stem from a woman aged 70 to 79 with renal cell carcinoma.

This clone has only one observation. The chain carries TRBV5-1 and TRBJ1-2; D possibly corresponds to TRBD1 (5 bases). The CDR3 runs 15 residues. Germline V gene data show CDR1 as SGHRS and CDR2 as YFSETQ. V was cut by 0 bases and J by 0 bases, with 9 bases left in between. The chain's CDR3 is CASSLVLGANYGYTF. The CDR3 nucleotides are TGCGCCAGCAGCTTGGTCCTGGGGGCTAACTATGGCTACACCTTC.

This clone has more than one count but fewer than ten. Other DNA variants within this sample encode the same CDR3. The V call is TRBV30, the J call TRBJ1-6; D may be TRBD1 (6 bases). The CDR3 is 13 amino acids. Trimming removed 0 bases from V and 8 bases from J, with 8 bases in between. CDR1 and CDR2 from the germline V gene are GTSNPN and SVGIG (reference sequence). For the CDR3, the DNA is TGTGCCTGGAGTGTACAGGGCGATTCACCCCTCCACTTT. Translated, it gives CAWSVQGDSPLHF.

This chain joins TRBV5-4 and TRBJ2-6; D call uncertain. The germline V and J ends were trimmed by 0 bases and 1 base, with 8 bases remaining between them. The germline V gene encodes CDR1 SGHNT and CDR2 YYREEE (reference sequence). The CDR3 sequence is 16 residues long. CDR3 sequence (DNA): TGTGCCAGCAGCTTGGGCAGCACTTCTGGGGCCAACGTCCTGACTTTC. Amino acid sequence: CASSLGSTSGANVLTF.

The table lists this clone with a count of one. The chain uses TRBV19 and TRBJ1-2; no firm D call. The CDR3 loop spans 13 amino acids. Trimming left V 11 bases short and J 7 bases short, with 20 bases between. Germline V lookup: CDR1 LNHDA, CDR2 SQIVND (reference sequence). In DNA form, the CDR3 reads TGTGCCGCAACCTACAGTCCCCTGAGTGGCTACACCTTC. It encodes CAATYSPLSGYTF.

The chain joins TRBV5-1 to TRBJ1-2; D is ambiguous. The CDR3 extends over 13 amino acids. The germline gives CDR1 SGHRS, CDR2 YFSETQ. Trimming shortened V by 4 bases and J by 2 bases, and 9 bases separated the two germline ends. CDR3 coding DNA: TGCGCCAGCAGCCAGGACGGAAACTATGGCTACACCTTC. It is translated as CASSQDGNYGYTF.

CDR3 in amino acids: CASSQDWVGGGSDTQYF. The CDR3 DNA follows: TGCGCCAGCAGCCAAGATTGGGTTGGCGGGGGGTCTGATACGCAGTATTTT. This chain uses TRBV4-3 with TRBJ2-3; 8 bases line up with TRBD2. Germline CDR1 LGHNA, CDR2 YSLEER. The CDR3 is 17 amino acids. V lost 0 bases to trimming and J lost 6 bases; unmatched junction nucleotides: 11.

The V gene is TRBV11-3, the J gene TRBJ2-2; D gene uncertain. The CDR3 is 14 amino acids. Trimming pared 1 base from V and 4 bases from J, leaving 7 bases between. Germline CDR1 and CDR2: SGHNT and YENEEA. The CDR3 is CASSLARFTGELFF. CDR3 coding DNA: TGTGCCAGCAGCTTAGCCCGGTTCACCGGGGAGCTGTTTTTT.

The chain joins TRBV13 to TRBJ2-7; TRBD2 agrees at 10 bases. V shed 3 bases, J shed 4 bases, and the junction held 15 bases outside the gene matches. CDR1 PRHDT and CDR2 FYEKMQ come from the germline V gene (reference sequence). The CDR3 is 18 residues long. The CDR3 protein is CASSFRSLAGTSGYEQYF. In DNA form, the CDR3 reads TGTGCCAGCAGCTTCCGATCACTAGCGGGGACTTCCGGGTACGAGCAGTACTTC.

In its sample, this clone was seen a few times. This chain uses TRBV7-2 with TRBJ1-3, with 7 positions matching TRBD1. With 5 bases clipped from V and 4 bases from J, the junction kept 5 bases outside the gene matches. Germline V CDR1 and CDR2: SGHTA, FQGNSA. The CDR3 consists of 14 residues. The CDR3 nucleotides read TGTGCCAGCAGCACGACAGGGAACGGAAACACCATATATTTT. Protein product: CASSTTGNGNTIYF. Variable domain in full (rest from reference TRBV7-2 and TRBJ1-3): GAGVSQSPSNKVTEKGKDVELRCDPISGHTALYWYRQSLGQGLEFLIYFQGNSAPDKSGLPSDRFSAERTGGSVSTLTIQRTQQEDSAVYLCASSTTGNGNTIYFGEGSWLTVV.

The gene calls are TRBV15 and TRBJ1-5; D is undetermined. Germline V CDR1 and CDR2: LNHNV, YYDKDF (reference sequence). The V end was cut by 0 bases, the J end by 0 bases, with 9 bases between. The length of the CDR3 is 16 residues. CDR3 amino acids: CATSRDLAHSNQPQHF. CDR3 nucleotides: TGTGCCACCAGCAGAGATCTCGCTCATAGCAATCAGCCCCAGCATTTT.

The gene calls are TRBV28 and TRBJ2-5, with 7 bases aligning to TRBD1. The V gene end was trimmed by 3 bases and the J gene end by 4 bases; junction bases not matched to a gene: 2. Germline V gene sequence: CDR1 MDHEN, CDR2 SYDVKM. There are 13 residues in the CDR3. The DNA of the CDR3 is TGTGCCAGCAGTTTTTACAGGGGAGAGACCCAGTACTTC. Protein: CASSFYRGETQYF.

The chain joins TRBV7-9 to TRBJ1-2; D call uncertain. The V end was cut by 1 base, the J end by 0 bases, with 6 bases between. Looked up from germline, CDR1 is SEHNR and CDR2 is FQNEAQ (reference sequence). CDR3 length equals 14 residues. The CDR3 region is CASSLGTANYGYTF. CDR3 nucleotides: TGTGCCAGCAGCTTAGGCACAGCTAACTATGGCTACACCTTC. Full variable domain (rest looked up from reference TRBV7-9 and TRBJ1-2): DTGVSQNPRHKITKRGQNVTFRCDPISEHNRLYWYRQTLGQGPEFLTYFQNEAQLEKSRLLSDRFSAERPKGSFSTLEIQRTEQGDSAMYLCASSLGTANYGYTFGSGTRLTVV.

The chain carries TRBV6-5 and TRBJ2-3; D call uncertain. The CDR3 totals 12 residues. Germline CDR1 and CDR2: MNHEY and SVGAGI. V lost 6 bases to trimming and J lost 4 bases, with 8 bases between them. Written as DNA, the CDR3 is TGTGCCAGCAGACGACACTCAGATACGCAGTATTTT. It specifies CASRRHSDTQYF.

The chain employs TRBV6-1 and TRBJ2-2; 10 nucleotides line up with TRBD2. From germline, CDR1 is MNHNS and CDR2 SASEGT. J gave up 7 bases and V 2 bases, and 4 bases lay outside the gene matches. This CDR3 is 15 amino acids long. This CDR3 reads CASSESGGGVGELFF. The CDR3 nucleotides are TGTGCCAGCAGTGAAAGCGGGGGGGGAGTCGGGGAGCTGTTTTTT.

The chain recombines TRBV19 with TRBJ1-5; D is perhaps TRBD1 (6 bases). Between the trimmed V and J ends, which lost 2 bases and 7 bases, there was a span of 12 bases. CDR3 length equals 14 residues. In germline, CDR1 is LNHDA, CDR2 SQIVND (reference sequence). This chain's CDR3 is CASSIQGKRQPQHF. The CDR3 bases are TGTGCCAGTAGTATACAGGGGAAGAGACAGCCCCAGCATTTT.

The rearrangement links TRBV5-1 to TRBJ1-6, with D perhaps TRBD1 (5 bases). Between the trimmed V and J ends, which lost 4 bases and 14 bases, there was a span of 16 bases. The CDR3 sequence is 13 residues long. CDR1 and CDR2 from the germline V gene are SGHRS and YFSETQ. CDR3 sequence: CASSPPQGVTLHF. DNA for the CDR3: TGCGCCAGCAGCCCGCCCCAGGGAGTAACCCTCCACTTT.

The J gene is TRBJ2-7, the V gene TRBV5-4; TRBD2 agrees at 10 bases. Per germline, CDR1 SGHNT and CDR2 YYREEE (reference sequence). After removal of 0 bases from V and 4 bases from J, the junction contained 4 bases not matched to a gene. The CDR3 runs to 15 residues. CDR3 coding DNA: TGTGCCAGCAGCTTGGAATCTAGCGGGGGTTACGAGCAGTACTTC. Translating gives CASSLESSGGYEQYF.

CDR3 region: CASSPTPMTGKETQYF. CDR3 nucleotides: TGTGCCAGCTCACCGACTCCAATGACAGGGAAAGAGACCCAGTACTTC. This chain joins TRBV18 and TRBJ2-5; 7 bases map to TRBD1. V was pared by 3 bases and J by 3 bases, with 10 bases of the junction left unmatched. Germline V lookup: CDR1 KGHSH, CDR2 LQKENI. This CDR3 has 16 amino acids.

This clone appeared a single time. The V call is TRBV11-2, the J call TRBJ2-1, with D perhaps matching TRBD1 (6 bases). The CDR3 sequence is 15 residues long. CDR1 and CDR2 (germline): SGHAT, FQNNGV. With 3 bases removed from V and 5 bases from J, the gap between germline ends came to 14 bases. This chain's CDR3 is CASSFGQRSHNEQFF. CDR3 nucleotides: TGTGCCAGCAGCTTCGGACAGAGGTCGCACAATGAGCAGTTCTTC. Supplemented by reference TRBV11-2 and TRBJ2-1, the full variable domain reads EAGVAQSPRYKIIEKRQSVAFWCNPISGHATLYWYQQILGQGPKLLIQFQNNGVVDDSQLPKDRFSAERLKGVDSTLKIQPAKLEDSAVYLCASSFGQRSHNEQFFGPGTRLTVL.

The V call is TRBV7-2, the J call TRBJ2-7; D unresolved. In germline, CDR1 is SGHTA, CDR2 FQGNSA. Trimming removed 2 bases at V and 1 base at J, with 3 bases between. The CDR3 has 12 residues. DNA of the CDR3: TGTGCCAGCAGCTTAACTTCCTACGAGCAGTACTTC. Encoded protein: CASSLTSYEQYF.

This clone showed up just once. This chain joins TRBV11-3 and TRBJ2-7, with 8 bases matching TRBD1. The CDR3 extends over 13 amino acids. The V segment lost 5 bases and the J segment 9 bases; nucleotides outside the gene matches: 9. Germline lookup yields CDR1 SGHNT and CDR2 YENEEA. The CDR3 DNA is TGTGCCAGCAGCCCCACAGGGGGTGAGAGGCAGTACTTC. Encoded protein: CASSPTGGERQYF. The complete variable domain, with remaining parts taken from reference TRBV11-3 and TRBJ2-7, reads EAGVVQSPRYKIIEKKQPVAFWCNPISGHNTLYWYLQNLGQGPELLIRYENEEAVDDSQLPKDRFSAERLKGVDSTLKIQPAELGDSAVYLCASSPTGGERQYFGPGTRLTVT.

This chain connects TRBV5-4 to TRBJ2-1, with 11 bases lining up with TRBD1. Looked up from germline, CDR1 is SGHNT and CDR2 is YYREEE (reference sequence). The CDR3 sequence is 17 residues long. J was trimmed by 2 bases and V by 0 bases; bases with no gene match: 4. Here the CDR3 DNA reads TGTGCCAGCAGCTTGGACCCGGGACAGGGGGCCTACAATGAGCAGTTCTTC. This codes for CASSLDPGQGAYNEQFF. The full variable domain, its missing parts supplied by reference TRBV5-4 and TRBJ2-1, is ETGVTQSPTHLIKTRGQQVTLRCSSQSGHNTVSWYQQALGQGPQFIFQYYREEENGRGNFPPRFSGLQFPNYSSELNVNALELDDSALYLCASSLDPGQGAYNEQFFGPGTRLTVL.

This sequence joins TRBV27 and TRBJ2-5, with 12 nucleotides matching TRBD2. V dropped 4 bases and J dropped 4; count of bases not matched to a gene: 4. Germline V gene sequence: CDR1 MNHEY, CDR2 SMNVEV (reference sequence). The CDR3 runs to 15 residues. CDR3 DNA: TGTGCCAGCAGTTCACGACTAGCGGGGGCAGAGACCCAGTACTTC. It translates to CASSSRLAGAETQYF.

The rearrangement links TRBV5-1 to TRBJ2-5, with 7 bases that match TRBD1. The germline V gene encodes CDR1 SGHRS and CDR2 YFSETQ. V lost 4 bases and J lost 7; bases outside the gene matches: 10. This CDR3 has 14 amino acids. CDR3 nucleotide sequence: TGCGCCAGCAGCCCCGGGACAGCCGAGGGGACCCAGTACTTC. Translation: CASSPGTAEGTQYF.

The chain uses TRBV10-3 and TRBJ2-7; possibly TRBD1 or TRBD2 for D (5 bases each). The CDR3 contains 14 residues. Trimming pared 10 bases from V and 0 bases from J, leaving 16 bases between. In germline, CDR1 is ENHRY, CDR2 SYGVKD. The CDR3 is CATLRDAGSYEQYF. In DNA, the CDR3 is TGTGCCACCCTGAGGGACGCCGGCTCCTACGAGCAGTACTTC.

The chain employs TRBV5-1 and TRBJ1-1, with TRBD1 as a possible D gene (5 bases). The CDR3 is 15 residues long. Germline assignment: CDR1 SGHRS and CDR2 YFSETQ. Trimming took 4 bases from V and 0 from J, leaving 13 bases between them. The CDR3 DNA reads as TGCGCCAGCAGCCCGGAGCTGGGGGTGAACACTGAAGCTTTCTTT. Translated, it gives CASSPELGVNTEAFF.

The rearrangement uses TRBV9 and TRBJ2-3, with 7 bases identical to TRBD2. Germline loops: CDR1 SGDLS, CDR2 YYNGEE. With V trimmed by 0 bases and J by 6 bases, 10 bases remained unmatched. The CDR3 runs 16 residues. The CDR3 region has the DNA TGTGCCAGCAGCGTAGAGCCAGCGGGGAAGGGGGATACGCAGTATTTT. Amino acid sequence: CASSVEPAGKGDTQYF.